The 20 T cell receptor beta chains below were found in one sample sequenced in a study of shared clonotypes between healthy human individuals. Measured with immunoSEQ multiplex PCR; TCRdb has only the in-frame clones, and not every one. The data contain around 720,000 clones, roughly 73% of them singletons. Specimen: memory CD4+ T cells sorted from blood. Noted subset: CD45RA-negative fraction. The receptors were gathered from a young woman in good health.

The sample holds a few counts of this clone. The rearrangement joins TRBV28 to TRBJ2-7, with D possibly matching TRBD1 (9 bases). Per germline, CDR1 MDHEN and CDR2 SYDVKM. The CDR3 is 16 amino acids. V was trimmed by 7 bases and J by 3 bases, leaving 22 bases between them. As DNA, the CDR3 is TGTGCCAGCACAGGGACAGGGAGCGCGGGAGGCTACGAGCAGTACTTC. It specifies CASTGTGSAGGYEQYF.

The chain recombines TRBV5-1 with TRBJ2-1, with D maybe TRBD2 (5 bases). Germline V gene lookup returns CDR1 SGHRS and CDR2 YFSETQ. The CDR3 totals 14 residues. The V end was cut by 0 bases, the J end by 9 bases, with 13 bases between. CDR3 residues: CASSLALDVGEQFF. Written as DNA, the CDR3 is TGCGCCAGCAGCTTGGCACTAGATGTGGGTGAGCAGTTCTTC.

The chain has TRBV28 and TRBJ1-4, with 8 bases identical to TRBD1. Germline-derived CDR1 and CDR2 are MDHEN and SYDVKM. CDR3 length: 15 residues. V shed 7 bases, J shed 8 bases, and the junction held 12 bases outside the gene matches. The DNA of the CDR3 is TGTGCCAGCATCCTGGACAGGGTATCGGGGGAAAAACTGTTTTTT. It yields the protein CASILDRVSGEKLFF.

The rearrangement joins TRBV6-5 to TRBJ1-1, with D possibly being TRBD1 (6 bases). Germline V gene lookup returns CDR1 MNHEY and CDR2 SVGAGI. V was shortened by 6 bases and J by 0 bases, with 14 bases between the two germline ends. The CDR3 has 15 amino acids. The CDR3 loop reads CASSSPGQVNTEAFF. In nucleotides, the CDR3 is TGTGCCAGCAGCTCCCCGGGACAAGTGAACACTGAAGCTTTCTTT.

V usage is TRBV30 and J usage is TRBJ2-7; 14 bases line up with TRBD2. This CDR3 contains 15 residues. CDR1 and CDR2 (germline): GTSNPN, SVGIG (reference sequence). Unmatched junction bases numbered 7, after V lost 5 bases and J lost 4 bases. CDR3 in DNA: TGTGCCTGGCGACCGACTAGCGGGAGGGGATACGAGCAGTACTTC. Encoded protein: CAWRPTSGRGYEQYF.

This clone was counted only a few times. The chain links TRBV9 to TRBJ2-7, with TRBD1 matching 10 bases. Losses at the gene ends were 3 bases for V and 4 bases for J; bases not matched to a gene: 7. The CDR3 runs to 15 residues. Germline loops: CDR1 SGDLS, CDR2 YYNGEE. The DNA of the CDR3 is TGTGCCAGCAGCGGAACCGGGACAGGGGAGTACGAGCAGTACTTC. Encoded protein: CASSGTGTGEYEQYF.

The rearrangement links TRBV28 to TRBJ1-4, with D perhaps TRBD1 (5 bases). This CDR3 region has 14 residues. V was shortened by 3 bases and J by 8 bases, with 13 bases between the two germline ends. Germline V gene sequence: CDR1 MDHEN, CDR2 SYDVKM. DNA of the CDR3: TGTGCCAGCAGTTTTGGGGGTGTTCGCGAAAAACTGTTTTTT. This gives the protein CASSFGGVREKLFF.

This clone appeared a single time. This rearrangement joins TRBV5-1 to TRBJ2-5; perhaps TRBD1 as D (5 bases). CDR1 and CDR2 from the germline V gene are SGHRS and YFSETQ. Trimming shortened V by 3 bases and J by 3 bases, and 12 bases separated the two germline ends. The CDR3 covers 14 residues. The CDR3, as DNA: TGCGCCAGCAGCTCGCAGGGTACGGAAGAGACCCAGTACTTC. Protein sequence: CASSSQGTEETQYF.

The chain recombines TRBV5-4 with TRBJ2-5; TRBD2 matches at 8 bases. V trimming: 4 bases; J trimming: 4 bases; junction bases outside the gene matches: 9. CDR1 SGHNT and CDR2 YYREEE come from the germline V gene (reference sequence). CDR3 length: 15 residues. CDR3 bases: TGTGCCAGCAGCCATAAGCGGGAGCGGAGAGAGACCCAGTACTTC. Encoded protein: CASSHKRERRETQYF.

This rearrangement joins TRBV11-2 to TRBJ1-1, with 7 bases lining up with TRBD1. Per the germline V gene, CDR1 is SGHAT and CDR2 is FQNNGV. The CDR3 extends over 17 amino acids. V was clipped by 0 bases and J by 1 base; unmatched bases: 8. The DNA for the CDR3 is TGTGCCAGCAGCTTAGATCGAAGGGGGCGAGGGAACACTGAAGCTTTCTTT. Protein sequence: CASSLDRRGRGNTEAFF.

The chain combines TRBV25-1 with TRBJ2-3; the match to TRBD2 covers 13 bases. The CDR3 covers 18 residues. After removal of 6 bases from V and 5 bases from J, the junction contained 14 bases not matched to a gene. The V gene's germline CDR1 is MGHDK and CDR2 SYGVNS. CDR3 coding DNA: TGTGCCAGCAGCCACTCAAAAGGACTAGCGGGAGAAATAGATACGCAGTATTTT. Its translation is CASSHSKGLAGEIDTQYF.

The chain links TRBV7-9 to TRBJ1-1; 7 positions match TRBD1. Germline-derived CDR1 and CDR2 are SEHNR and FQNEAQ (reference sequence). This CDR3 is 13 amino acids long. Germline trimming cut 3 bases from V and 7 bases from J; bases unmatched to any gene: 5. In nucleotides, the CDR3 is TGTGCCAGCAGCTTCAGACAGGGATATGAAGCTTTCTTT. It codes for CASSFRQGYEAFF.

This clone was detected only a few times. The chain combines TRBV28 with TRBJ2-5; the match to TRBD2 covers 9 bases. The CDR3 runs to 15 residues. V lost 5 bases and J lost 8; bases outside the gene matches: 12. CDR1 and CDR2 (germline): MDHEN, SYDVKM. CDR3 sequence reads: CASSGPASGMLTQYF. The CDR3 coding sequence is TGTGCCAGCAGTGGTCCAGCTAGCGGGATGCTAACCCAGTACTTC.

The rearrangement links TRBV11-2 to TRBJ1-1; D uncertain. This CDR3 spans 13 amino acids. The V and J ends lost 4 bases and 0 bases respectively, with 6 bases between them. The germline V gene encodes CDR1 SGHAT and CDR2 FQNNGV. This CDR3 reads CASSSTVNTEAFF. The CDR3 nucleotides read TGTGCCAGCAGCTCGACGGTGAACACTGAAGCTTTCTTT.

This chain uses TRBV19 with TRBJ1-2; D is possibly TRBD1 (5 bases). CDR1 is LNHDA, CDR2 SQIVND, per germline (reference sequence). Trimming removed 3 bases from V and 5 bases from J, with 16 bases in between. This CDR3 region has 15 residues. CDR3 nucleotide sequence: TGTGCCAGTAGTATTTACCCGGGACGGAATTATGGCTACACCTTC. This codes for CASSIYPGRNYGYTF.

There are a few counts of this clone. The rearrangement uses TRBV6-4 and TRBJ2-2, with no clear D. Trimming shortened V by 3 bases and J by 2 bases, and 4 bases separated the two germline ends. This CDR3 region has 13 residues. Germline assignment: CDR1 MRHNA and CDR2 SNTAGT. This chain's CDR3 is CASSETNTGELFF. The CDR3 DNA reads TGTGCCAGCAGTGAGACAAACACCGGGGAGCTGTTTTTT.

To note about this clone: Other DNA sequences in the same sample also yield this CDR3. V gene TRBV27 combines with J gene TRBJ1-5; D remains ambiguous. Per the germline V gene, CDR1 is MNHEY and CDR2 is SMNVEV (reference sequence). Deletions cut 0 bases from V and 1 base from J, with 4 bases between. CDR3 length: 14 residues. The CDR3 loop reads CASSLSSSNQPQHF. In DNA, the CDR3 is TGTGCCAGCAGTTTATCTTCGAGCAATCAGCCCCAGCATTTT.

CDR3 loop: CATEGSTDTQYF. Written as DNA, the CDR3 is TGCGCCACCGAGGGTAGCACAGATACGCAGTATTTT. This chain joins TRBV10-2 and TRBJ2-3; possibly TRBD2 for D (5 bases). V lost 10 bases and J 0 bases, leaving 8 bases between the germline ends. Germline V CDR1 and CDR2: WSHSY, SAAADI. The CDR3 runs 12 residues.

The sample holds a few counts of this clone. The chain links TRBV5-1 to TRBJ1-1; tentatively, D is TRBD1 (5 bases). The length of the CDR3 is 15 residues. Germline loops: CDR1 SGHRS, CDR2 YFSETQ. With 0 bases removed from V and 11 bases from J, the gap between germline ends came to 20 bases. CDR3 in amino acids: CASSLEVLGLPRAFF. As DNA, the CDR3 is TGCGCCAGCAGCTTGGAGGTTTTGGGACTTCCTCGGGCTTTCTTT. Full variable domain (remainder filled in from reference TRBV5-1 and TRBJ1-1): KAGVTQTPRYLIKTRGQQVTLSCSPISGHRSVSWYQQTPGQGLQFLFEYFSETQRNKGNFPGRFSGRQFSNSRSEMNVSTLELGDSALYLCASSLEVLGLPRAFFGQGTRLTVV.

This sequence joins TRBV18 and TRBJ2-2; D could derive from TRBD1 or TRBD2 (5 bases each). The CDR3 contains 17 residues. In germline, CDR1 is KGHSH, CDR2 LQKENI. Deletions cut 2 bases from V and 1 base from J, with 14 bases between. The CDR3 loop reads CASSPKGPGLNTGELFF. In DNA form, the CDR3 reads TGTGCCAGCTCACCAAAGGGGCCAGGACTGAACACCGGGGAGCTGTTTTTT.